These 19 T cell receptor beta chains were all obtained from the same sample, sequenced in a study of blood T cell repertoires in COVID-19 (dated by TCRdb to 2018 to 2020). The library was prepared using the immunoSEQ multiplex PCR assay. Held by TCRdb, this immuneACCESS table contains in-frame sequences only and omits some clones. Under half of the omission traces to an unresolved V gene where checked; the cause of the rest is unknown. For this sample the table gives more than 200,000 clones, of which 88% were detected only once. Together, the top ten hold roughly 6.8% of the sample. Sequenced material: peripheral blood. The receptors originated from a woman aged 25 to 39 with COVID-19, enrolled during active disease.

The chain recombines TRBV4-1 with TRBJ2-1; 9 nucleotides line up with TRBD1. V lost 1 base, J lost 2 bases, and 6 bases stayed unmatched. CDR3 size: 17 residues. Germline assignment: CDR1 MGHRA and CDR2 YSYEKL. The CDR3 here is CASSQVVRTGAYNEQFF. In DNA form, the CDR3 reads TGCGCCAGCAGCCAAGTTGTAAGGACAGGGGCCTACAATGAGCAGTTCTTC.

The rearrangement uses TRBV5-4 and TRBJ2-1; D might be TRBD2 (6 bases). The CDR3 contains 17 residues. V lost 4 bases, J lost 6 bases, and 23 bases lay in between. From germline, CDR1 is SGHNT and CDR2 YYREEE (reference sequence). The CDR3 DNA follows: TGTGCCAGCAGCCTGGGGGAAGGAGGGTCAGCATCCAATGAGCAGTTCTTC. Protein: CASSLGEGGSASNEQFF.

The J gene is TRBJ2-1, the V gene TRBV11-2; D might be TRBD2 (6 bases). Trimming removed 5 bases from V and 0 bases from J, with 14 bases in between. The germline gives CDR1 SGHAT, CDR2 FQNNGV. The CDR3 has 16 residues. CDR3 bases: TGTGCCAGCAGCAGAAGTGGGGGGTTCTCCTACAATGAGCAGTTCTTC. Amino acid sequence: CASSRSGGFSYNEQFF. The entire variable domain, with the rest obtained from reference TRBV11-2 and TRBJ2-1, is as follows: EAGVAQSPRYKIIEKRQSVAFWCNPISGHATLYWYQQILGQGPKLLIQFQNNGVVDDSQLPKDRFSAERLKGVDSTLKIQPAKLEDSAVYLCASSRSGGFSYNEQFFGPGTRLTVL.

V usage is TRBV24-1 and J usage is TRBJ2-3; TRBD1 is a possible D gene (5 bases). CDR1 is KGHDR, CDR2 SFDVKD, per germline. The CDR3 has 15 residues. Trimming left V 2 bases short and J 6 bases short, with 14 bases between. This CDR3 is CATSDSDNSLDTQYF. CDR3 DNA: TGTGCCACCAGTGATTCGGACAACTCCCTGGATACGCAGTATTTT.

This chain joins TRBV5-1 and TRBJ2-1, with 15 positions matching TRBD2. This CDR3 is built from 19 residues. The germline gives CDR1 SGHRS, CDR2 YFSETQ. Trimming at V came to 0 bases and at J to 1 base, leaving 5 bases not matched to a gene. Here the CDR3 reads CASSLVGTSGRMSYNEQFF. The CDR3 DNA reads as TGCGCCAGCAGCTTGGTGGGGACTAGCGGGAGGATGTCCTACAATGAGCAGTTCTTC.

The gene calls are TRBV5-8 and TRBJ1-4; perhaps TRBD1 as D (6 bases). V lost 0 bases to trimming and J lost 8 bases, with 14 bases between them. Germline lookup yields CDR1 SGHTS and CDR2 YDEGEE. This CDR3 is built from 15 residues. The DNA of the CDR3 is TGTGCCAGCAGCTTGGGGACCAGGGGATCGGAAAAACTGTTTTTT. Its translation is CASSLGTRGSEKLFF.

This chain links TRBV2 with TRBJ2-2, with D maybe TRBD1 (6 bases). Germline CDR1 is SNHLY and CDR2 is FYNNEI. The length of the CDR3 is 14 residues. Trimming took 4 bases from V and 5 from J, leaving 11 bases between them. CDR3 region: CASSARTATGELFF. In nucleotides, the CDR3 is TGTGCCAGCAGTGCAAGGACAGCAACCGGGGAGCTGTTTTTT.

This clone was counted a single time. The gene calls are TRBV4-1 and TRBJ1-1; no firm D call. Trimming took 0 bases from V and 6 from J, leaving 11 bases between them. The CDR3 has 14 residues. CDR1 and CDR2 (germline): MGHRA, YSYEKL. The chain's CDR3 is CASSQEAGSAEAFF. The CDR3 bases are TGCGCCAGCAGCCAAGAGGCAGGTAGCGCTGAAGCTTTCTTT.

This chain uses TRBV6-5 with TRBJ1-2, with D possibly TRBD1 on 6 matching bases. Trimming cost V 5 bases and J 0 bases, with 13 bases left between them. The CDR3 has 15 residues. Per the germline V gene, CDR1 is MNHEY and CDR2 is SVGAGI. CDR3 DNA: TGTGCCAGCAGTCGACAGGCTGAAGCTAACTATGGCTACACCTTC. Protein sequence: CASSRQAEANYGYTF.

The chain uses TRBV11-2 and TRBJ2-1; 7 nucleotides align to TRBD2. Germline CDR1 SGHAT, CDR2 FQNNGV. CDR3 size: 16 residues. V lost 1 base and J lost 1; bases outside the gene matches: 4. CDR3 protein: CASSLGGSDSYNEQFF. The CDR3 DNA reads TGTGCCAGCAGCTTAGGCGGGAGTGATTCCTACAATGAGCAGTTCTTC.

This chain joins TRBV6-6 and TRBJ1-5; no clear D gene. The CDR3 extends over 14 amino acids. Germline CDR1 reads MNHNY; CDR2 reads SVGAGI (reference sequence). V was cut by 8 bases and J by 2 bases, with 13 bases left in between. The CDR3 sequence: CASSSGWGNQPQHF. In DNA, the CDR3 is TGTGCCAGCTCCTCGGGGTGGGGCAATCAGCCCCAGCATTTT.

This sequence joins TRBV4-1 and TRBJ2-3; D is unclear. CDR3 length: 16 amino acids. Germline CDR1 and CDR2: MGHRA and YSYEKL. Deletions cut 1 base from V and 0 bases from J, with 11 bases between. CDR3 sequence: CASSQATRPSTDTQYF. DNA for the CDR3: TGCGCCAGCAGCCAAGCGACAAGACCTAGCACAGATACGCAGTATTTT.

The chain recombines TRBV2 with TRBJ1-5; unclear D gene. The germline V gene has CDR1 SNHLY and CDR2 FYNNEI. The CDR3 spans 14 residues. Trimming took 3 bases from V and 0 from J, leaving 6 bases between them. CDR3 DNA sequence: TGTGCCAGCAGTGAGGGGAGTAGCAATCAGCCCCAGCATTTT. It translates to CASSEGSSNQPQHF.

The rearrangement joins TRBV10-3 to TRBJ1-2, with 8 positions matching TRBD1. This CDR3 region has 14 residues. With V trimmed by 0 bases and J by 4 bases, 1 base remained unmatched. CDR1 is ENHRY, CDR2 SYGVKD, per germline. This chain's CDR3 is CAISESDRVYGYTF. The DNA for the CDR3 is TGTGCCATCAGTGAGTCGGACAGGGTCTATGGCTACACCTTC.

The V gene is TRBV7-2, the J gene TRBJ2-7, with D possibly TRBD1 on 6 matching bases. V lost 5 bases and J lost 0, with 11 bases in between. CDR1 and CDR2 from the germline V gene are SGHTA and FQGNSA. This CDR3 region has 14 residues. CDR3 amino acids: CASSPGQHSYEQYV. In DNA, the CDR3 is TGTGCCAGCAGCCCAGGACAGCACTCCTACGAGCAGTACGTC.

This chain joins TRBV7-8 and TRBJ2-5; 7 bases are a match to TRBD2. J was trimmed by 2 bases and V by 5 bases; bases with no gene match: 8. Germline V gene sequence: CDR1 SGHVS, CDR2 FQNEAQ. This CDR3 is 15 amino acids long. The CDR3 protein is CASSLYGGTQETQYF. The CDR3 nucleotides are TGTGCCAGCAGCCTATACGGGGGGACGCAAGAGACCCAGTACTTC. The whole variable domain, remainder taken from reference TRBV7-8 and TRBJ2-5, is GAGVSQSPRYKVAKRGQDVALRCDPISGHVSLFWYQQALGQGPEFLTYFQNEAQLDKSGLPSDRFFAERPEGSVSTLKIQRTQQEDSAVYLCASSLYGGTQETQYFGPGTRLLVL.

This chain uses TRBV25-1 with TRBJ2-1, with 11 bases fitting TRBD2. V gave up 7 bases and J gave up 6 bases; unmatched junction bases: 5. The CDR3 contains 14 residues. Germline CDR1 MGHDK, CDR2 SYGVNS. The CDR3 nucleotides are TGTGCCAGCAAAACTAGCGGGAGTTTCAATGAGCAGTTCTTC. Translation gives CASKTSGSFNEQFF.

The chain uses TRBV2 and TRBJ1-1; 8 positions agree with TRBD1. The CDR3 loop spans 13 amino acids. Germline lookup yields CDR1 SNHLY and CDR2 FYNNEI. The V segment lost 8 bases and the J segment 2 bases; nucleotides outside the gene matches: 4. The CDR3 region is CASGQGYNTEAFF. CDR3 bases: TGTGCCAGCGGACAGGGTTACAACACTGAAGCTTTCTTT.

The rearrangement links TRBV13 to TRBJ2-7, with D possibly TRBD2 on 6 matching bases. Germline values: CDR1 PRHDT, CDR2 FYEKMQ (reference sequence). V was clipped by 8 bases and J by 1 base, with 12 bases between them. This CDR3 is built from 13 residues. CDR3 DNA sequence: TGTGCCAGCGGTATTGGGACTTCCTACGAGCAGTACTTC. This sequence encodes CASGIGTSYEQYF.